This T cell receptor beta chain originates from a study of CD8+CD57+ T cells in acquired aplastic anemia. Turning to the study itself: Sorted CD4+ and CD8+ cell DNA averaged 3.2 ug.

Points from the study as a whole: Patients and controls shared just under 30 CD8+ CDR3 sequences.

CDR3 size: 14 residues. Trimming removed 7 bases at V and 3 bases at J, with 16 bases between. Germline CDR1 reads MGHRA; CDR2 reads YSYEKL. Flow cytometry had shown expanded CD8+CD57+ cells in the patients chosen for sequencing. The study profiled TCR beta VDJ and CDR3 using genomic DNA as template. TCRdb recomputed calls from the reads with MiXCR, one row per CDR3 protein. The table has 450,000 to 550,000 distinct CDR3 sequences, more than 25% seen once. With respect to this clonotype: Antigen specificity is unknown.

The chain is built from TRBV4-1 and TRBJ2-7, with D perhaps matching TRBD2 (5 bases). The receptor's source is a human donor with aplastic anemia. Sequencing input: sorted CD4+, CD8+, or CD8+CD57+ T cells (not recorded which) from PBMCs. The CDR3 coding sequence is TGCGCCAGCAACCCCGAGATCGGGATCTACGAGCAGTACTTC. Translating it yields CASNPEIGIYEQYF.